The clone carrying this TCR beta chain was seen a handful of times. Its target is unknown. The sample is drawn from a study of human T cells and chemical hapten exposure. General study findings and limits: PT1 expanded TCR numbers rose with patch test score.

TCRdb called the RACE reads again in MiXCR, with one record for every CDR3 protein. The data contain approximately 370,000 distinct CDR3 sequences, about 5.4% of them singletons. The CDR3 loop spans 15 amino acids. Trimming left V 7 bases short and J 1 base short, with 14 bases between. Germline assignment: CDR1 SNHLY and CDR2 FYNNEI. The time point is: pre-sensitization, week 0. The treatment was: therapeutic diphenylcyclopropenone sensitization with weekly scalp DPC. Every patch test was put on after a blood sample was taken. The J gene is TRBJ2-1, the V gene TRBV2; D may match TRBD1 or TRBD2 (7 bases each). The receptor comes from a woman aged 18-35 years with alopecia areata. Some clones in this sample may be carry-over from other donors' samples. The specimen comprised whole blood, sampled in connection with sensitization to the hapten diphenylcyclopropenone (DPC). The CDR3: CASTRGGDSYNEQFF. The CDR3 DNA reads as TGTGCCAGCACCAGGGGGGGGGATTCCTACAATGAGCAGTTCTTC.